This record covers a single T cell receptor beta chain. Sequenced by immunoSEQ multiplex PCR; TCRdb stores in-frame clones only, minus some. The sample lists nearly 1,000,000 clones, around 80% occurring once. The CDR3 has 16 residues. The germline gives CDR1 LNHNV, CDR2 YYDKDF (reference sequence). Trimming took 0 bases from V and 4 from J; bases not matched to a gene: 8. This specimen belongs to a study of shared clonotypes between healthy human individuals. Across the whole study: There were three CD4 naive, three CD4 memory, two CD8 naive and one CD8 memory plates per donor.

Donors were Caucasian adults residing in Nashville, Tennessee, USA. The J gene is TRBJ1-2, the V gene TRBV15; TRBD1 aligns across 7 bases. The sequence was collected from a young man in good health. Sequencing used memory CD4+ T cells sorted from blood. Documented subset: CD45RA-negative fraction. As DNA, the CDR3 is TGTGCCACCAGCAGAGATTACCAGGGGGAACGCTATGGCTACACCTTC. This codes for CATSRDYQGERYGYTF.